Shown below are 16 T cell receptor beta chains from a single sample sequenced in a study of blood T cell repertoires in COVID-19. Clones were read by immunoSEQ multiplex PCR, and TCRdb kept only the in-frame ones, dropping some. In the table there are over 150,000 clones, 70% to 90% of which are singletons. The sample consisted of peripheral blood. These receptors originate from a man between 60 and 70 years old with COVID-19, enrolled during active disease.

This clone occurred once. This chain uses TRBV4-3 with TRBJ2-3; 8 nucleotides line up with TRBD2. The ends lost 0 bases at V and 4 bases at J; junction bases unmatched: 9. The CDR3 runs to 17 residues. CDR1 is LGHNA and CDR2 is YSLEER in the germline V gene. This chain's CDR3 is CASSQEFAGLESDTQYF. The DNA of the CDR3 is TGCGCCAGCAGCCAAGAATTCGCGGGACTAGAGTCAGATACGCAGTATTTT.

This chain links TRBV9 with TRBJ2-3; TRBD1 is a possible D gene (5 bases). Germline-derived CDR1 and CDR2 are SGDLS and YYNGEE. Deletions cut 0 bases from V and 2 bases from J, with 7 bases between. The CDR3 has 14 amino acids. The CDR3 sequence is CASSVAQDTDTQYF. CDR3 bases: TGTGCCAGCAGCGTAGCACAGGACACAGATACGCAGTATTTT.

The chain employs TRBV3-1 (or the pseudogene TRBV3-2) and TRBJ2-3, with 8 positions matching TRBD2. The V gene end was trimmed by 6 bases and the J gene end by 2 bases; junction bases not matched to a gene: 10. This CDR3 contains 16 residues. CDR1 is LGHDT, CDR2 YNNKEL, per germline (reference sequence). The CDR3 DNA reads TGTGCCAGCAGGGAAAGCGGGGGAGTTCTCACAGATACGCAGTATTTT. Residues: CASRESGGVLTDTQYF.

The chain uses TRBV6-4 and TRBJ1-2, with 9 nucleotides matching TRBD1. The CDR3 length is 16 residues. The trim removed 4 bases at V and 4 bases at J, leaving 10 bases unmatched. Germline-derived CDR1 and CDR2 are MRHNA and SNTAGT. The CDR3 protein is CASSVTQTGGIYGYTF. For the CDR3, the DNA is TGTGCCAGCAGTGTAACCCAGACAGGGGGGATCTATGGCTACACCTTC.

The gene calls are TRBV9 and TRBJ2-7; TRBD1 agrees at 9 bases. Germline V gene data show CDR1 as SGDLS and CDR2 as YYNGEE. V lost 0 bases and J lost 6; bases outside the gene matches: 4. The CDR3 contains 14 residues. The CDR3 loop is CASSVVGQGGEQYF. The CDR3 coding sequence is TGTGCCAGCAGCGTAGTGGGACAGGGTGGCGAGCAGTACTTC.

Worth noting for this clone: A much larger clone differs by one base, so this may be a read error. The CDR3 reads CANSELQETQYF. The CDR3 nucleotides read TGTGCCAACAGTGAACTTCAAGAGACCCAGTACTTC. The chain has TRBV6-1 and TRBJ2-5; unclear D gene. This CDR3 is built from 12 residues. The germline V gene has CDR1 MNHNS and CDR2 SASEGT.

The CDR3 loop is CASSLVLARGTDTQYF. CDR3 nucleotide sequence: TGTGCCAGCAGCTTGGTGCTAGCGAGAGGCACAGATACGCAGTATTTT. The chain combines TRBV5-6 with TRBJ2-3; the D gene is possibly TRBD2 (6 bases). The length of the CDR3 is 16 residues. Trimming left V 0 bases short and J 1 base short, with 12 bases between. Germline CDR1 SGHDT, CDR2 YYEEEE. Based on the CDR3 plus reference TRBV5-6 and TRBJ2-3, the full variable domain is DAGVTQSPTHLIKTRGQQVTLRCSPKSGHDTVSWYQQALGQGPQFIFQYYEEEERQRGNFPDRFSGHQFPNYSSELNVNALLLGDSALYLCASSLVLARGTDTQYFGPGTRLTVL.

This clone was seen a single time. This rearrangement joins TRBV19 to TRBJ2-7; tentatively, D is TRBD1 (5 bases). There are 14 residues in the CDR3. Trimming removed 3 bases at V and 1 base at J, with 10 bases between. Germline values: CDR1 LNHDA, CDR2 SQIVND (reference sequence). Here the CDR3 reads CASSIRVGSYEQYF. CDR3 coding DNA: TGTGCCAGTAGTATCAGGGTCGGGTCCTACGAGCAGTACTTC.

The V call is TRBV10-3, the J call TRBJ1-4, with 8 bases aligning to TRBD1. V lost 4 bases to trimming and J lost 5 bases; unmatched junction nucleotides: 6. Germline V gene sequence: CDR1 ENHRY, CDR2 SYGVKD. CDR3 size: 15 residues. The CDR3 sequence is CAISALTGENEKLFF. CDR3 nucleotide sequence: TGTGCCATCAGTGCGCTGACAGGGGAAAATGAAAAACTGTTTTTT.

The V gene is TRBV19, the J gene TRBJ1-5; D is possibly TRBD1 (5 bases). The CDR3 runs to 14 residues. CDR1 LNHDA and CDR2 SQIVND come from the germline V gene (reference sequence). The germline V and J ends were trimmed by 9 bases and 1 base, with 13 bases remaining between them. CDR3 sequence: CARGPVRSNQPQHF. The CDR3 bases are TGTGCCAGGGGGCCTGTAAGGAGCAATCAGCCCCAGCATTTT.

The rearrangement joins TRBV30 to TRBJ1-2; TRBD1 matches at 9 bases. In germline, CDR1 is GTSNPN, CDR2 SVGIG (reference sequence). V lost 3 bases to trimming and J lost 6 bases; unmatched junction nucleotides: 8. The CDR3 contains 14 residues. In nucleotides, the CDR3 is TGTGCCTGGAGACTTTCTGGGACAGGGAATGGCTACACCTTC. Its translation is CAWRLSGTGNGYTF.

There are a few counts of this clone. The chain joins TRBV5-5 to TRBJ2-2; D ambiguous. The CDR3 has 13 amino acids. The ends were cut back, 3 bases at V and 0 bases at J, with 3 bases in the middle. The germline CDR1 and CDR2 sequences are SGHKS and YYEKEE (reference sequence). This CDR3 is CASSYTNTGELFF. The CDR3 DNA reads as TGTGCCAGCAGCTACACGAACACCGGGGAGCTGTTTTTT.

The chain links TRBV4-1 to TRBJ2-1; 9 nucleotides agree with TRBD2. Trimming removed 0 bases from V and 11 bases from J; junction bases left unmatched: 17. Germline CDR1 MGHRA, CDR2 YSYEKL. The CDR3 is made up of 18 amino acids. The CDR3 reads CASSQEGALAGGPSKQFF. The DNA for the CDR3 is TGCGCCAGCAGCCAAGAGGGGGCCCTGGCGGGAGGGCCCTCTAAGCAGTTCTTC.

CDR3 sequence reads: CASSRYKREQYF. Here the CDR3 DNA reads TGTGCCAGCAGCAGATATAAGAGGGAGCAGTACTTC. The chain has TRBV25-1 and TRBJ2-7; D unclear. Germline lookup yields CDR1 MGHDK and CDR2 SYGVNS. The CDR3 totals 12 residues. Trimming stripped 6 bases from V and 7 bases from J, with 13 bases between.

The chain carries TRBV12-3 or TRBV12-4 and TRBJ1-2; tentative D call: TRBD1 (6 bases). The ends were cut back, 6 bases at V and 1 base at J, with 9 bases in the middle. This CDR3 is 13 amino acids long. CDR3 sequence (DNA): TGTGCCAGCAGGATACAGGGTAACTATGGCTACACCTTC. The encoded protein is CASRIQGNYGYTF.

This clone came up once. This chain joins TRBV18 and TRBJ2-7; 8 bases agree with TRBD2. From germline, CDR1 is KGHSH and CDR2 LQKENI. This CDR3 has 13 amino acids. The J segment lost 7 bases and the V segment lost 3 bases, leaving 5 bases of the junction unmatched. The CDR3 DNA sequence: TGTGCCAGCTCACCCGGGACTAGTCTTGAGCAGTACTTC. This sequence encodes CASSPGTSLEQYF. The full variable domain, its missing parts supplied by reference TRBV18 and TRBJ2-7, is NAGVMQNPRHLVRRRGQEARLRCSPMKGHSHVYWYRQLPEEGLKFMVYLQKENIIDESGMPKERFSAEFPKEGPSILRIQQVVRGDSAAYFCASSPGTSLEQYFGPGTRLTVT.